This T cell receptor (beta chain) was recorded in a study of OX40 agonist ivuxolimab in advanced cancers. Study results and caveats: Which antigen the expanded peripheral T cells recognized is unknown.

Exclusion applied to patients with autoimmune disease history or systemic immunosuppression. Blood got drawn at baseline, again on cycle 4 day 1, and then on cycle 7 day 1. V dropped 5 bases and J dropped 2; count of bases not matched to a gene: 5. CDR3 length: 15 residues. Germline CDR1 reads MNHNY; CDR2 reads SVGAGI (reference sequence). Assay used: immunoSEQ multiplex PCR; TCRdb lists only in-frame clones, some missing. The sample yields 99,000 or so clones, about 91% seen once. Turning to this clone: As yet, its antigen is unknown.

The sample in question was CD4+ or CD8+ T cells sorted from blood, obtained in a trial of the OX40 agonist ivuxolimab. The sequence was obtained from an adult with an advanced solid tumor such as melanoma, head and neck, liver or kidney cancer. V and J are TRBV6-6 and TRBJ1-5, with TRBD1 matching over 8 bases. CDR3 coding DNA: TGTGCCAGCAGTCCCGGACAGGGAGGCAATCAGCCCCAGCATTTT. Encoded protein: CASSPGQGGNQPQHF.